This T cell receptor beta chain was sequenced during a study of blood T cell repertoires in COVID-19. In the study overall: Nucleic acid was either cDNA or gDNA, and it came from T cells, B-cell-depleted T cells, or PBMCs.

Data came from immunoSEQ multiplex PCR; TCRdb stores just in-frame clones and leaves some out. The sample shows some 100,000 clones, around 78% of them seen only once. CDR1 SGHTA and CDR2 FQGTGA come from the germline V gene. Trimming removed 2 bases from V and 4 bases from J, with 6 bases in between. The CDR3 contains 13 residues. The chain has TRBV7-3 and TRBJ2-1; D ambiguous. The sequenced material came from peripheral blood. This receptor was identified in a woman aged 55-75 years with acute or convalescent COVID-19. CDR3 nucleotide sequence: TGTGCCAGCAGCTTAGGTGCGTACAATGAGCAGTTCTTC. Translating gives CASSLGAYNEQFF. Supplemented by reference TRBV7-3 and TRBJ2-1, the full variable domain reads GAGVSQTPSNKVTEKGKYVELRCDPISGHTALYWYRQSLGQGPEFLIYFQGTGAADDSGLPNDRFFAVRPEGSVSTLKIQRTERGDSAVYLCASSLGAYNEQFFGPGTRLTVL.